A selection of T cell receptor beta chains follows, all from one sample in a study of blood T cell repertoires in COVID-19. Method: immunoSEQ multiplex PCR; TCRdb's copy keeps in-frame clones and lacks some. Of about 160,000 clones listed, around 84% are singletons. Sequencing was performed on peripheral blood. These TCRs come from a woman between 45 and 60 years old with COVID-19, enrolled during active disease. The CDR3 runs from the conserved cysteine through the conserved F or W. A D gene is named only where the DNA matches it firmly. Expanded clones get a size class; other rows say once, few or many, or leave the size out.

cdr3_nt,cdr3_aa,clone_size,v_call,d_call,j_call
TGTGCCAGCAGCTTTGGTGCTAGTAGCACAGATACGCAGTATTTT,CASSFGASSTDTQYF,-,TRBV11-2,-,TRBJ2-3
TGTGCCAGCAGCTTAGGACAGGGGGCATTCTCCTACGAGCAGTACTTC,CASSLGQGAFSYEQYF,-,TRBV7-9,TRBD1,TRBJ2-7
TGTGCCAGCAGCGTAGCTACGGCAGGGAACACCGGGGAGCTGTTTTTT,CASSVATAGNTGELFF,-,TRBV9,-,TRBJ2-2
TGTGCCAGCCAAGGAGTTGCCCCTAATTCACCCCTCCACTTT,CASQGVAPNSPLHF,-,TRBV19,-,TRBJ1-6
TGTGCCAGCAGCCCGACTTGGACAGGGGGATCACCCCTCCACTTT,CASSPTWTGGSPLHF,-,TRBV5-6,TRBD1,TRBJ1-6
TGTGCCAGCAGCCCACCGGGGGGGGACACCGGGGAGCTGTTTTTT,CASSPPGGDTGELFF,-,TRBV3-1/TRBV3-2,TRBD2,TRBJ2-2
TGTGCCACCAGTCCGGGACAAGCCTCTGGGGCCAACGTCCTGACTTTC,CATSPGQASGANVLTF,-,TRBV24-1,-,TRBJ2-6
TGTGCCAGCAGTACCGGGACTAATGTCCACGAGCAGTACTTC,CASSTGTNVHEQYF,-,TRBV7-9,TRBD2,TRBJ2-7
TGTGCCAGCAGTTACAGCGAGGATAATTCACCCCTCCACTTT,CASSYSEDNSPLHF,-,TRBV6-6,-,TRBJ1-6
TGTGCCAGCAGCCAAGAAGCGGGGTTGGCAGATACGCAGTATTTT,CASSQEAGLADTQYF,-,TRBV4-2,TRBD2,TRBJ2-3
TGTGCCAGCAGCTTGACTACCACTGAAGCTTTCTTT,CASSLTTTEAFF,-,TRBV5-8,-,TRBJ1-1
TGTGCCAGCTCAGGCGCAGGAATCAATGAGCAGTTCTTC,CASSGAGINEQFF,few,TRBV18,-,TRBJ2-1
TGTGCCAGCAGCTTTAGCGGGGGGACCTACGAGCAGTACTTC,CASSFSGGTYEQYF,-,TRBV6-5,TRBD2,TRBJ2-7
TGTGCCAGCAGCCAAGGACAGGGGGTCGGCTACACCTTC,CASSQGQGVGYTF,few,TRBV14,TRBD1,TRBJ1-2
TGCGCCAGCAGCGCCGGGAGAGGGGCCTACGAGCAGTACTTC,CASSAGRGAYEQYF,-,TRBV4-1,-,TRBJ2-7
TGTGCCAGCAGCCGGGACAGGGAGCAGTTCTTC,CASSRDREQFF,-,TRBV12-3/TRBV12-4,TRBD1,TRBJ2-1
TGTGCCAGCAGTTACTCGGAGGGCAATCAGCCCCAGCATTTT,CASSYSEGNQPQHF,-,TRBV6-6,-,TRBJ1-5
TGTGCCAGCAGCCCCTCCCCCGGGACAGGGGGGTACGAGCAGTACTTC,CASSPSPGTGGYEQYF,-,TRBV28,TRBD1,TRBJ2-7
TGTGCCAGCAGCCAAGTAGGACAGAATGAAGCTTTCTTT,CASSQVGQNEAFF,few,TRBV3-1/TRBV3-2,-,TRBJ1-1
TGTGCCAGCATCCTGAGCGGGGCCACCTACGAGCAGTACTTC,CASILSGATYEQYF,-,TRBV28,TRBD2,TRBJ2-7
TGTGCCAGCGGCGGGATTCAAGGCGGGGAGCTGTTTTTT,CASGGIQGGELFF,-,TRBV7-9,-,TRBJ2-2
TGTGCCAGCAGTTACCCATCTCGGGACACCAGAGGCAATCAGCCCCAGCATTTT,CASSYPSRDTRGNQPQHF,-,TRBV6-7,-,TRBJ1-5
TGTGCCAGCTCACGGACGAGGGATGAAAAACTGTTTTTT,CASSRTRDEKLFF,-,TRBV2,-,TRBJ1-4
TGTGCCAGCAGTTCCGCCCAGGTTCAGGGTAGGGCACCCCTCCACTTT,CASSSAQVQGRAPLHF,-,TRBV27,-,TRBJ1-6
TGTGCCAGCAGTTTATGGGGGGGGCCGCGGGGGGGGTCCGGGGAGCTGTTTTTT,CASSLWGGPRGGSGELFF,-,TRBV27,TRBD2,TRBJ2-2
TGTGCCACCGGGACAATCTCCTACAATGAGCAGTTCTTC,CATGTISYNEQFF,-,TRBV15,-,TRBJ2-1
TGTGCCATCATACGACAGGGAAGGGCCTATAATTCACCCCTCCACTTT,CAIIRQGRAYNSPLHF,-,TRBV10-3,TRBD1,TRBJ1-6
TGTGCCAGCAGTGAACAAGGGACAGCCTACCAAGAGACCCAGTACTTC,CASSEQGTAYQETQYF,-,TRBV25-1,TRBD1,TRBJ2-5
TGTGCCAGCAGACCCGACAGCCATAGCAATCAGCCCCAGCATTTT,CASRPDSHSNQPQHF,-,TRBV7-2,-,TRBJ1-5
TGTGCCTCAGATAGACAGGGGCCGAACACCGGGGAGCTGTTTTTT,CASDRQGPNTGELFF,-,TRBV30,TRBD1,TRBJ2-2
TGCGCCAGCAGCTTGGAATGGGGACAGGGTTTCTTACGGCCCCAGCATTTT,CASSLEWGQGFLRPQHF,-,TRBV5-1,TRBD1,TRBJ1-5
TGTGCCAGCAGCAAAGGGGGGGCGCGTCCAACCCCGGATTACTATGGCTACACCTTC,CASSKGGARPTPDYYGYTF,-,TRBV5-4,-,TRBJ1-2
TGTGCCAGCAGTTACTCTTCCCTAGCGGGGTTGGAGACCCAGTACTTC,CASSYSSLAGLETQYF,-,TRBV6-5,TRBD2,TRBJ2-5
TGTGCCAGCAGCGGGACTAGTCCTCCGACAGATACGCAGTATTTT,CASSGTSPPTDTQYF,-,TRBV9,TRBD2,TRBJ2-3
TGTGCCACCGATGCGGGGGGTAGCAATCAGCCCCAGCATTTT,CATDAGGSNQPQHF,few,TRBV19,-,TRBJ1-5
TGTGCCTGGCGATGGACAGGGGCGGACTATGGCTACACCTTC,CAWRWTGADYGYTF,-,TRBV30,TRBD1,TRBJ1-2
TGTGCCAGTAGCGACGGACAGGGAGTTGCCTACGAGCAGTACTTC,CASSDGQGVAYEQYF,-,TRBV19,TRBD1,TRBJ2-7
TGTGCCAGCAGTAAACGGGGGACAGCTGATGAAAAACTGTTTTTT,CASSKRGTADEKLFF,-,TRBV6-2/TRBV6-3,TRBD1,TRBJ1-4
TGTGCCAGCAGCCGACTAGCGGGAGCCACCGGGGAGCTGTTTTTT,CASSRLAGATGELFF,few,TRBV7-9,TRBD2,TRBJ2-2
TGTGCCAGCAGCTTTAGGGGTACTAGCGGGGGAGGATACAATGAGCAGTTCTTC,CASSFRGTSGGGYNEQFF,-,TRBV7-2,TRBD2,TRBJ2-1
TGTGCCAGCAGTTACCGGGACAGGGGGCCTGGAAACATTCAGTACTTC,CASSYRDRGPGNIQYF,-,TRBV6-6,TRBD1,TRBJ2-4
TGTGCCAGCAGCTTAGGATTAGGCCAGGTCTCCTACGAGCAGTACTTC,CASSLGLGQVSYEQYF,few,TRBV11-3,-,TRBJ2-7
TGTGCCAGCAGCCACCAGGAACGGCCCCAGCATTTT,CASSHQERPQHF,few,TRBV7-9,-,TRBJ1-5
TGTGCCAGCAGATACCGGACAGTATCCTACGAGCAGTACTTC,CASRYRTVSYEQYF,-,TRBV6-2/TRBV6-3,-,TRBJ2-7
TGTGCCAGCAGTTTCGGGATGAAGGAGCAGTACTTC,CASSFGMKEQYF,-,TRBV12-3/TRBV12-4,-,TRBJ2-7
TGTGCCAGCAGGTACCGGGACACCCGGGACTATGGCTACACCTTC,CASRYRDTRDYGYTF,once,TRBV6-5,-,TRBJ1-2
TGTGCCAGCAGCCGAGGGCAGGGGCTCACTGAAGCTTTCTTT,CASSRGQGLTEAFF,-,TRBV5-8,-,TRBJ1-1
TGTGCCAGCAGTTACCCGGTACTCAGCACAGATACGCAGTATTTT,CASSYPVLSTDTQYF,-,TRBV6-2/TRBV6-3,-,TRBJ2-3
TGTGCCAGCAGTCCAACTAGCGGGTCATCCTACAATGAGCAGTTCTTC,CASSPTSGSSYNEQFF,-,TRBV7-3,TRBD2,TRBJ2-1
TGTGCCAGCAGACCTGAGACAGGGGGTATTGAAAAACTGTTTTTT,CASRPETGGIEKLFF,-,TRBV7-9,TRBD1,TRBJ1-4
TGTGCCACCTTAGCGGTTCCGAGCACAGATACGCAGTATTTT,CATLAVPSTDTQYF,once,TRBV28,-,TRBJ2-3
TGTGCCAGCTCACGAGCGGGGGGGTCCTACAATGAGCAGTTCTTC,CASSRAGGSYNEQFF,-,TRBV18,TRBD2,TRBJ2-1
TGTGCCAGCATAGTCACCAGGTCCTATGGCTACACCTTC,CASIVTRSYGYTF,-,TRBV2,-,TRBJ1-2
TGTGCCACCAGCAGGGTCGACAGGGCTCCGTTCTTC,CATSRVDRAPFF,-,TRBV15,TRBD1,TRBJ2-1
TGTGCCAGCAGTTTGGACAGGGGGGGGAATTCACCCCTCCACTTT,CASSLDRGGNSPLHF,-,TRBV6-5,TRBD1,TRBJ1-6
TGTGCCATCAGTGAAAGACAGTTGGAGACCCAGTACTTC,CAISERQLETQYF,-,TRBV10-3,-,TRBJ2-5